This T cell receptor (beta chain) was identified in a study of cytomegalovirus exposure and HLA in healthy donors. Study-level findings and limits: Most TCR beta V segments were productive about 87% or about 30% of the time in an earlier analysis.

With 0 bases removed from V and 6 bases from J, the gap between germline ends came to 9 bases. From germline, CDR1 is LGHNA and CDR2 YSLEER. The CDR3 length is 14 residues. About this clone itself: The antigen is not known.

PCR amplification relied on 60 Vbeta primers (plus 13 Jbeta primers). This table comes from immunoSEQ multiplex PCR, and its TCRdb copy is limited to in-frame clones, with some not included. The sample has approximately 240,000 clones; around 89% are singletons. This receptor was taken from a woman under 30 in good health and CMV-seronegative. The rearrangement links TRBV4-3 to TRBJ1-5, with D uncertain. Sequences were obtained from PBMCs. The CDR3 DNA reads TGCGCCAGCAGCCAAGAAAGAGGGTCTCAGCCCCAGCATTTT. This sequence encodes CASSQERGSQPQHF.